The rows below give T cell receptor beta chains drawn from one sample of a study of blood T cell repertoires in COVID-19. Assay used: immunoSEQ multiplex PCR; TCRdb lists only in-frame clones, some missing. Of 30,000 to 50,000 clones detected, 84% appear once; the ten largest clones hold around 15%. Sequenced sample: peripheral blood. Receptors were obtained from a man aged 45-65 years with active or convalescent COVID-19. Each CDR3 is given without its conserved first and last residue. A D gene is named only where the DNA matches it firmly.

j_call d_call v_call cdr3_aa
TRBJ2-5 NA TRBV4-1 ASSQWTNQETQY
TRBJ2-7 TRBD2 TRBV9 ASSPRLAGGPGEQY
TRBJ2-2 NA TRBV3-1/TRBV3-2 ASSQKLGPGELF
TRBJ2-1 TRBD1 TRBV27 ASLGQGYNEQF
TRBJ1-1 TRBD1 TRBV6-6 ASTPGGSRSTEAF
TRBJ2-5 NA TRBV18 ASSPWDTEQETQY
TRBJ2-1 TRBD2 TRBV7-8 ASSLAASGGYNEQF
TRBJ2-3 NA TRBV27 ASSPKRDTQY
TRBJ1-3 TRBD1 TRBV7-9 ASSLGQPSSGNTIY
TRBJ2-7 TRBD2 TRBV4-2 ASSQEGRGAYEQY
TRBJ1-2 NA TRBV11-2 ASSSGAGNYGYT
TRBJ2-7 TRBD1 TRBV6-1 ASSEQGARSEQY
TRBJ1-5 NA TRBV27 ASKEGVISNQPQH
TRBJ1-4 NA TRBV3-1/TRBV3-2 ASSQRSGRGEKLF
TRBJ2-1 NA TRBV7-9 ASSFPGPSYNEQF
TRBJ2-2 NA TRBV3-1/TRBV3-2 ASSQDRDWANTGELF
TRBJ2-1 NA TRBV18 ASSPRATSSYNEQF
TRBJ1-3 NA TRBV4-2 ASSQVFGRSAGNTIY
TRBJ1-2 NA TRBV7-2 ASSWEQGKGYGYT
TRBJ1-5 NA TRBV2 ASSERRGALGAQPQH
TRBJ1-5 NA TRBV6-2/TRBV6-3 ASSFGRDRYDQPQH
TRBJ1-1 NA TRBV2 ASSINGQTEAF
TRBJ2-1 NA TRBV30 AWSIYSSPDEQF
TRBJ2-5 NA TRBV5-1 ASSPRDWYQETQY
TRBJ2-1 TRBD2 TRBV7-9 ASSLLRGGSYNEQF
TRBJ1-2 TRBD1 TRBV5-4 ASKGSAGTGSGYT
TRBJ1-2 NA TRBV11-2 ASSLASSNYGYT
TRBJ1-4 TRBD1 TRBV7-9 ASSPGQGTNEKLF
TRBJ1-2 TRBD1 TRBV6-5 ASSANRGYGYT
TRBJ1-3 NA TRBV5-1 ASSLVEASGNTIY
TRBJ2-2 NA TRBV15 ATSRGGGIGGELF
TRBJ2-7 NA TRBV21-1 ASSIRDSVREQY
TRBJ1-6 NA TRBV9 ASSAHRQVDSPLH
TRBJ2-7 NA TRBV19 ASSRDNSYEQY
TRBJ2-1 NA TRBV2 ASTLLSVVRNEQF
TRBJ1-2 TRBD1 TRBV27 ASRYDRDRYT
TRBJ2-7 NA TRBV18 ASSPRSFGSGEQY
TRBJ2-7 NA TRBV18 ASSPGGYEQY
TRBJ1-4 TRBD1 TRBV5-6 ASSVGTAEKLF
TRBJ1-5 TRBD1 TRBV5-5 ASSTTGITGQPQH
TRBJ2-3 TRBD2 TRBV2 ASSKAGGTRTDTQY
TRBJ1-5 NA TRBV21-1 ASSKNRAGNQPQH
TRBJ1-1 NA TRBV6-5 ASSARYRVETEAF
TRBJ2-1 NA TRBV29-1 SVGDPVRTVRSYNEQF
TRBJ2-7 NA TRBV19 ASTPGAASYEQY
TRBJ2-7 TRBD1 TRBV19 ASSAIGQGAYEQY
TRBJ2-4 TRBD1 TRBV7-3 ASSLPGTGENIQY
TRBJ2-3 NA TRBV5-1 ASSSPSTDTQY
TRBJ2-3 NA TRBV19 ASGKYGGPADTQY
TRBJ2-7 NA TRBV12-3/TRBV12-4 ASSPGQAYEQY
TRBJ2-1 TRBD1 TRBV6-1 ASSRDSYNEQF
TRBJ1-2 TRBD1 TRBV19 ASSTWTGGSGGYT
TRBJ2-1 TRBD2 TRBV27 ASSRGTSGRSYNEQF
TRBJ2-1 TRBD2 TRBV10-3 AISDSGGRYNEQF
TRBJ1-2 NA TRBV7-9 ASSLVQLAGGYT
TRBJ2-5 TRBD2 TRBV27 ASMERAGKETQY
TRBJ1-2 TRBD1 TRBV27 ASSPPTGNGYT